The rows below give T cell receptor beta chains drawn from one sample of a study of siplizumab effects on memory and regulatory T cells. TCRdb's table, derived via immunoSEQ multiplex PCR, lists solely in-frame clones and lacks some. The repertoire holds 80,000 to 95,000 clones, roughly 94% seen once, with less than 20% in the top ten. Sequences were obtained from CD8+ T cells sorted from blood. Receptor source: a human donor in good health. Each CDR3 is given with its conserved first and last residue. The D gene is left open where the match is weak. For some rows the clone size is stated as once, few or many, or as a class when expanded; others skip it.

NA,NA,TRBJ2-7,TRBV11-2,TGTGCCAGCAGCTTAGACAGAGCGCACTCCTACGAGCAGTACTTC,CASSLDRAHSYEQYF
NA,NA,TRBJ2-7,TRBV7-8,TGTGCCAGCAGCCTTCTATACTCAGGGGACGAGCAGTACTTC,CASSLLYSGDEQYF
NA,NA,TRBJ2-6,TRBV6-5,TGTGCCAGCAGTTACCGGGGCTCTGGGGCCAACGTCCTGACTTTC,CASSYRGSGANVLTF
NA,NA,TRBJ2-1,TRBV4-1,TGCGCCAGCAGCCTAAAGGTGGTCGGGGGAAGCTCCTACAATGAGCAGTTCTTC,CASSLKVVGGSSYNEQFF
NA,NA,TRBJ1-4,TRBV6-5,TGTGCCAGCAGTCCACAGCCAACTAATGAAAAACTGTTTTTT,CASSPQPTNEKLFF
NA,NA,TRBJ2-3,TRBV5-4,TGTGCCAGCAGCTATGGGCTCCCGCTTAGCACAGATACGCAGTATTTT,CASSYGLPLSTDTQYF
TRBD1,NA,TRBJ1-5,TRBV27,TGTGCCACCAGCCCGCGGGACAGGGCTAATCAGCCCCAGCATTTT,CATSPRDRANQPQHF
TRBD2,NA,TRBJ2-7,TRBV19,TGTGCCAGTAGTATAACGGCTAGCGGTCGCTCCTACGAGCAGTACTTC,CASSITASGRSYEQYF
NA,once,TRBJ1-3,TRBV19,TGTGCCAGTAGTATACGATACACGACAAGGGTAGAATCTGGAAACACCATATATTTT,CASSIRYTTRVESGNTIYF
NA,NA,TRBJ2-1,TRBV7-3,TGTGCCAGCAGCTCGAGCGAAAATGAGCAGTTCTTC,CASSSSENEQFF
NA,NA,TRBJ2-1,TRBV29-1,TGCAGCTACCGCCCCTACAATGAGCAGTTCTTC,CSYRPYNEQFF
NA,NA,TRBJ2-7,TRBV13,TGTGCCAGCAGCACGGTAGCGACCTCCTACGAGCAGTACTTC,CASSTVATSYEQYF
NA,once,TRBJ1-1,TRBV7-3,TGTGCCAGCAGCCAATCGAGCCCCCTCGGATGTGAAGCTTTCTTT,CASSQSSPLGCEAFF
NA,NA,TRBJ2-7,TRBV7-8,TGTGCCAGCAGCTCACAATTCGACAGCTACGAGCAGTACTTC,CASSSQFDSYEQYF
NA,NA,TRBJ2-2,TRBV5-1,TGCGCCAGCAGCTTGGCCGACACCGGGGAGCTGTTTTTT,CASSLADTGELFF
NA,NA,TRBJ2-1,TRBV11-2,TGTGCCAGCAGCCCCCGATATCGTTCCTACAATGAGCAGTTCTTC,CASSPRYRSYNEQFF
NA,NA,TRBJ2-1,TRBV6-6,TGTGCCAGCGCCGGGACGAACTCCTACAATGAGCAGTTCTTC,CASAGTNSYNEQFF
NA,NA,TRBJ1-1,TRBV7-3,TGTGCCACCGTGGGGCTCGGGGGCTTGGGGAACACTGAAGCTTTCTTT,CATVGLGGLGNTEAFF
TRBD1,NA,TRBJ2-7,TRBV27,TGTGCCAGCAGTTTATCACACAAGACAGGGGGCGGCGAGCAGTACTTC,CASSLSHKTGGGEQYF
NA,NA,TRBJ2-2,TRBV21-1,TGTGCCAGCAGCAAAGTACAGGGGTACGGGGAGCTGTTTTTT,CASSKVQGYGELFF
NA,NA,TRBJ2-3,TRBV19,TGTGCCACTGGCGTCGGGCCAGGGTGGGAAAGCACAGATACGCAGTATTTT,CATGVGPGWESTDTQYF
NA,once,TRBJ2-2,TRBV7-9,TGTGCCAGCAGCGGACCGGGAGGGGGCGGGAACACCGGGGAGCTGTTTTTT,CASSGPGGGGNTGELFF
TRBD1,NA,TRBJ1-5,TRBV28,TGTGCCAGCAGTTTGGGACAGCGGGGGCAGCCCCAGCATTTT,CASSLGQRGQPQHF
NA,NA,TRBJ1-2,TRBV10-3,TGTGCCATCAGAAGGGACTATGGCTACACCTTC,CAIRRDYGYTF
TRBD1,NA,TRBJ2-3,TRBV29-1,TGCAGCGTTACCGTCTGGACAGGGAACACAGATACGCAGTATTTT,CSVTVWTGNTDTQYF
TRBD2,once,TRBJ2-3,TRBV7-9,TGTGCCAGCAGCCTAGCGGGAGGGTCTAATACGCAGTATTTT,CASSLAGGSNTQYF
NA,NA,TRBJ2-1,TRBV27,TGTGCCAGCAGTTTATGGGCTTACAATGAGCAGTTCTTC,CASSLWAYNEQFF
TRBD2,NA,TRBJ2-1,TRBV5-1,TGCGCCAGCAGCTTGGGTAGCGGGAGGGTGCCCCACAATGAGCAGTTCTTC,CASSLGSGRVPHNEQFF
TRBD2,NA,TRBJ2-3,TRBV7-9,TGTGCCAGCAGCTTCCCACAGAGACTAGCGGGAGGGCACACAGATACGCAGTATTTT,CASSFPQRLAGGHTDTQYF
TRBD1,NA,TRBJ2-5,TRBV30,TGTGCCTGGGCTTGGACAGGGATAGGAGAGACCCAGTACTTC,CAWAWTGIGETQYF
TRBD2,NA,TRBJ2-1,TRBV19,TGTGCCAGTAGTATCGGTAGCGGGGGATACAATGAGCAGTTCTTC,CASSIGSGGYNEQFF
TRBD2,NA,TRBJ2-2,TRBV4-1,TGCGCCAGCAGCCAAGTTTTGGGACTAGCGGGAAAACACGCGAACACCGGGGAGCTGTTTTTT,CASSQVLGLAGKHANTGELFF
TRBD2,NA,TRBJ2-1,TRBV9,TGTGCCAGCAGCGTCGAGGGGGGACTAGCGCCCTACAATGAGCAGTTCTTC,CASSVEGGLAPYNEQFF
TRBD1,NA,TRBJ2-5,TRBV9,TGTGCCAGCAGCGCGGGACAGAAAGAGACCCAGTACTTC,CASSAGQKETQYF
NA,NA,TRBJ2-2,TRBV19,TGTGCCAGTAGTATAGCCAACGGGGAGCTGTTTTTT,CASSIANGELFF
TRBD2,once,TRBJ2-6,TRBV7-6,TGTGCCAGCAGTGGACGAGGGCGGGAGTTTCCTGGGGCCAACGTCCTGACTTTC,CASSGRGREFPGANVLTF
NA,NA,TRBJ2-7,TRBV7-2,TGTGCCAGCAGCTTTGGTTCTACTTCCTACGAGCAGTACTTC,CASSFGSTSYEQYF
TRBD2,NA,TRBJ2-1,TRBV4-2,TGTGCCAGCAGCCAAGATTCCGGGCTAGCGGAAAGGAATGAGCAGTTCTTC,CASSQDSGLAERNEQFF
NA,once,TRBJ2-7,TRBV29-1,TGCAGCGTTGTGCCAGGGGACCTCTCCGAGCAGTACTTC,CSVVPGDLSEQYF